This T cell receptor beta chain was captured in a study of T cells in Graves' hyperthyroidism and ophthalmopathy. Whole-study context: Specimen type is peripheral blood, collected at initial diagnosis prior to any treatment. Findings of the study overall: Ophthalmopathy was separated from stable hyperthyroidism by a 13 V-J model. Most expanded thyroid clonotypes above 0.001 also appeared in blood.

Investigators excluded patients with uncontrolled infection, other autoimmune disease, pregnancy or lactation. The source material, RNA transcripts, was used to amplify TCR beta CDR3 regions. RT-PCR in the first round (using the HTBI primer set) targeted the TCR CDR3. TCRdb recomputed calls from the multiplex PCR reads with MiXCR, one row per CDR3 protein. This sample yields 37,000 or so distinct CDR3 sequences, of which around 56% are seen a single time; roughly 16% belongs to the top ten. V lost 3 bases and J lost 6; bases outside the gene matches: 1. CDR1 LNHDA and CDR2 SQIVND come from the germline V gene (reference sequence). The CDR3 has 14 amino acids. In regard to this clonotype: Its cognate antigen is unknown.

The TCR comes from a man in his forties with Graves' ophthalmopathy. The V call is TRBV19, the J call TRBJ2-3, with 12 bases identical to TRBD2. Sequenced input: blood. Written as DNA, the CDR3 is TGTGCCAGTAGTATGGGGACTAGCGGGGATACGCAGTATTTT. Translated: CASSMGTSGDTQYF.